These 30 T cell receptor beta chains originate from one sample sequenced in a study of human T cells and chemical hapten exposure. TCRdb called the RACE reads again in MiXCR, with one record for every CDR3 protein. Among 79,000 or so distinct CDR3 sequences, around a third were seen once, and the ten largest hold about 8.1%. Sample time point: patch test 1, 2 weeks after DPC sensitization. Treatment reported: therapeutic diphenylcyclopropenone sensitization with weekly scalp DPC. The input for sequencing was whole blood, taken in connection with sensitization to the hapten diphenylcyclopropenone (DPC). The origin of the receptors is a middle-aged man with alopecia areata. Some clones in this sample may be carry-over from other donors' samples.

This chain links TRBV7-2 with TRBJ2-3; D might be TRBD2 (6 bases). The V gene's germline CDR1 is SGHTA and CDR2 FQGNSA. The CDR3 covers 14 residues. V lost 3 bases to trimming and J lost 5 bases, with 12 bases between them. CDR3 coding DNA: TGTGCCAGCAGCTTTGTCGACGGGAGAGATACGCAGTATTTT. Amino acid sequence: CASSFVDGRDTQYF. The full variable domain, with the rest looked up from reference TRBV7-2 and TRBJ2-3, is GAGVSQSPSNKVTEKGKDVELRCDPISGHTALYWYRQSLGQGLEFLIYFQGNSAPDKSGLPSDRFSAERTGGSVSTLTIQRTQQEDSAVYLCASSFVDGRDTQYFGPGTRLTVL.

This sequence joins TRBV7-9 and TRBJ2-1; the match to TRBD2 covers 12 bases. Germline V gene lookup returns CDR1 SEHNR and CDR2 FQNEAQ (reference sequence). Losses at the gene ends were 8 bases for V and 7 bases for J; bases not matched to a gene: 6. The CDR3 has 14 residues. CDR3 coding DNA: TGTGCCAGCTCGACTAGCGGGAGATCGAATGAGCAGTTCTTC. This sequence encodes CASSTSGRSNEQFF.

V and J are TRBV12-3 or TRBV12-4 and TRBJ2-1, with 9 bases aligning to TRBD2. CDR3 length: 13 residues. The junction had 6 bases not matched to a gene; V was cut back by 6 bases and J by 9 bases. DNA for the CDR3: TGTGCCAGCAGGGGGGGACTAGCAAGTGAGCAGTTCTTC. Translated, it gives CASRGGLASEQFF.

The V and J genes are TRBV7-8 and TRBJ2-1; D is perhaps TRBD2 (5 bases). Germline loops: CDR1 SGHVS, CDR2 FQNEAQ. The V end lost 10 bases, the J end lost 3 bases, and 25 bases lay between the germline ends. CDR3 length: 17 amino acids. For the CDR3, the DNA is TGTGCCACCACAATGTCGGGCGGCGGGTTGGACTACAATGAGCAGTTCTTC. It yields the protein CATTMSGGGLDYNEQFF.

The gene calls are TRBV5-1 and TRBJ2-1, with D possibly matching TRBD2 (6 bases). CDR1 is SGHRS and CDR2 is YFSETQ in the germline V gene. The CDR3 covers 17 residues. V shed 0 bases and J shed 4 bases, with 17 bases lying between them. CDR3 amino acids: CASSLGRRGGQYNEQFF. Here the CDR3 DNA reads TGCGCCAGCAGCTTGGGAAGGCGGGGAGGCCAATACAATGAGCAGTTCTTC.

This clonotype was detected a few times. The chain joins TRBV20-1 to TRBJ2-3, with D unclear. Trimming left V 5 bases short and J 6 bases short, with 15 bases between. The CDR3 has 13 amino acids. Germline V gives CDR1 DFQATT, CDR2 SNEGSKA (reference sequence). The CDR3 reads CSALMAQLDTQYF. CDR3 bases: TGCAGTGCTCTTATGGCCCAGCTTGATACGCAGTATTTT.

This clonotype turned up a few times. The J gene is TRBJ2-4, the V gene TRBV10-3; D is unresolved. V was clipped by 2 bases and J by 2 bases, with 7 bases between them. Looked up from germline, CDR1 is ENHRY and CDR2 is SYGVKD. The CDR3 length is 14 residues. This chain's CDR3 is CAISEGTTKNIQYF. The CDR3 DNA sequence: TGTGCCATCAGTGAGGGTACAACCAAAAACATTCAGTACTTC.

The rearrangement joins TRBV10-3 to TRBJ2-3; 14 bases align to TRBD2. The length of the CDR3 is 15 residues. J was trimmed by 5 bases and V by 6 bases; bases with no gene match: 4. CDR1 and CDR2 (germline): ENHRY, SYGVKD. Here the CDR3 reads CAISPGTSGRDTQYF. The CDR3 DNA sequence: TGTGCCATCAGCCCCGGGACTAGCGGGAGAGATACGCAGTATTTT.

A few counts support this clonotype. J is TRBJ2-3 and V is TRBV6-2 or TRBV6-3, with TRBD2 identical over 7 bases. The germline CDR1 and CDR2 sequences are MNHEY and SVGEGT. The CDR3 sequence is 15 residues long. With V trimmed by 2 bases and J by 3 bases, 5 bases remained unmatched. In DNA, the CDR3 is TGTGCCAGCAGTTACGCGGGAGACCGAACAGATACGCAGTATTTT. Its translation is CASSYAGDRTDTQYF.

V usage is TRBV10-1 and J usage is TRBJ2-3, with D hard to call. The V gene's germline CDR1 is WNHNN and CDR2 SYGVQD (reference sequence). The ends were cut back, 6 bases at V and 7 bases at J, with 14 bases in the middle. The CDR3 length is 13 residues. CDR3 in DNA: TGCGCCAGCAGCCTAGTCTCGTCGAATACGCAGTATTTT. Encoded protein: CASSLVSSNTQYF.

A few counts support this clonotype. This rearrangement joins TRBV27 to TRBJ2-1, with a tentative D call TRBD1 (6 bases). V was pared by 0 bases and J by 14 bases, with 14 bases between. This CDR3 is built from 13 residues. Germline V gives CDR1 MNHEY, CDR2 SMNVEV (reference sequence). In DNA form, the CDR3 reads TGTGCCAGCAGTTTATCAGGGACACTTTATGAGTTCTTC. Its protein product is CASSLSGTLYEFF.

This chain connects TRBV24-1 to TRBJ2-2; D ambiguous. V was cut by 2 bases and J by 4 bases, with 7 bases left in between. The CDR3 extends over 14 amino acids. Per germline, CDR1 KGHDR and CDR2 SFDVKD. The CDR3 region is CATSDYPGTGELFF. The CDR3 nucleotides are TGTGCCACCAGTGATTACCCCGGCACCGGGGAGCTGTTTTTT.

This clonotype was found a few times. The V gene is TRBV4-2, the J gene TRBJ2-7, with no clear D. This CDR3 region has 14 residues. V lost 4 bases and J 2 bases, leaving 12 bases between the germline ends. The germline CDR1 and CDR2 sequences are LGHNA and YNFKEQ. The CDR3 bases are TGTGCCAGCAGCCCGGCACTTGGAACCTACGAGCAGTACTTC. Translation gives CASSPALGTYEQYF.

The genes are TRBV5-4 and TRBJ2-1, with D possibly being TRBD1 (6 bases). The CDR3 spans 12 residues. V was clipped by 0 bases and J by 8 bases, with 6 bases between them. Per the germline V gene, CDR1 is SGHNT and CDR2 is YYREEE (reference sequence). The CDR3 loop reads CASSLEGDEQFF. The CDR3 DNA is TGTGCCAGCAGCTTGGAGGGGGATGAGCAGTTCTTC.

The chain uses TRBV20-1 and TRBJ2-7; no reliable D call. CDR1 is DFQATT and CDR2 is SNEGSKA in the germline V gene (reference sequence). V lost 3 bases to trimming and J lost 5 bases, with 11 bases between them. The CDR3 is made up of 12 amino acids. The CDR3 DNA is TGCAGTGCTAGGTGGAAGGTAGACGAGCAGTACTTC. Amino acids: CSARWKVDEQYF.

This clonotype occurred a few times. CDR3 in amino acids: CASTFDSYSNQPQHF. Here the CDR3 DNA reads TGTGCCAGCACTTTCGACAGTTATAGCAATCAGCCCCAGCATTTT. J is TRBJ1-5 and V is TRBV6-1, with a possible D match to TRBD1 (5 bases). Germline values: CDR1 MNHNS, CDR2 SASEGT. The CDR3 sequence is 15 residues long. Trimming removed 7 bases from V and 0 bases from J, with 13 bases in between.

The chain joins TRBV14 to TRBJ2-7; D might be TRBD1 (6 bases). Germline V CDR1 and CDR2: SGHDN, FVKESK. V dropped 2 bases and J dropped 2 bases, with 16 bases sitting between them. The CDR3 has 16 amino acids. CDR3 protein: CASSQTRDTRTYEQYF. As DNA, the CDR3 is TGTGCCAGCAGCCAAACCCGGGACACTCGAACCTACGAGCAGTACTTC.

This clonotype was detected a few times. This chain connects TRBV20-1 to TRBJ1-3; D remains unclear. The CDR3 has 14 residues. Trimming shortened V by 0 bases and J by 2 bases, and 8 bases separated the two germline ends. Germline CDR1 is DFQATT and CDR2 is SNEGSKA (reference sequence). The CDR3 region has the DNA TGCAGTGCTAGAGATTCGTCGGCTGGAAACACCATATATTTT. As protein: CSARDSSAGNTIYF.

This clonotype was counted only a few times. This rearrangement joins TRBV20-1 to TRBJ1-5; D is possibly TRBD1 (5 bases). V was clipped by 6 bases and J by 5 bases, with 23 bases between them. CDR1 is DFQATT and CDR2 is SNEGSKA in the germline V gene (reference sequence). This CDR3 region has 16 residues. The CDR3 loop reads CSAPEEGITLHQPQHF. The CDR3 DNA reads TGCAGTGCCCCAGAGGAGGGGATTACCCTCCATCAGCCCCAGCATTTT.

This clonotype was detected only a few times. The rearrangement uses TRBV16 and TRBJ1-2; D possibly corresponds to TRBD1 (5 bases). The germline V gene encodes CDR1 KGHSY and CDR2 FQNENV. V shed 0 bases and J shed 7 bases, with 9 bases lying between them. CDR3 length equals 13 residues. This CDR3 is CASSQSRGVGYTF. The CDR3 bases are TGTGCCAGCAGCCAATCGCGAGGGGTTGGCTACACCTTC.

The chain carries TRBV15 and TRBJ2-7; no definite D call. Germline CDR1 and CDR2: LNHNV and YYDKDF (reference sequence). With 3 bases removed from V and 0 bases from J, the gap between germline ends came to 9 bases. The CDR3 runs to 14 residues. DNA for the CDR3: TGTGCCACCAGCAGGACTGCAAGCTCCTACGAGCAGTACTTC. Translation: CATSRTASSYEQYF.

The chain carries TRBV7-2 and TRBJ1-2, with 7 bases identical to TRBD1. V lost 8 bases, J lost 2 bases, and 5 bases stayed unmatched. Germline loops: CDR1 SGHTA, CDR2 FQGNSA. This CDR3 has 13 amino acids. This chain's CDR3 is CASGGQMNYGYTF. For the CDR3, the DNA is TGTGCCAGCGGGGGACAGATGAACTATGGCTACACCTTC.

In this sample, this clonotype turned up a few times. J is TRBJ2-7 and V is TRBV20-1, with TRBD1 matching 9 bases. This CDR3 has 15 amino acids. Germline V lookup: CDR1 DFQATT, CDR2 SNEGSKA (reference sequence). V lost 5 bases and J lost 5; bases outside the gene matches: 13. CDR3 bases: TGCAGTGCTCGAGGAGGGGACAGGGTCGGAAACGAGCAGTACTTC. Amino acids: CSARGGDRVGNEQYF.

In this sample, this clonotype turned up a few times. The chain couples TRBV16 to TRBJ1-1; 7 bases align to TRBD1. Per germline, CDR1 KGHSY and CDR2 FQNENV. This CDR3 has 15 amino acids. The V gene end was trimmed by 5 bases and the J gene end by 0 bases; junction bases not matched to a gene: 6. This chain's CDR3 is CASSGGGQLNTEAFF. CDR3 bases: TGTGCCAGCAGCGGAGGGGGACAGCTGAACACTGAAGCTTTCTTT.

The chain couples TRBV27 to TRBJ1-6; tentative D call: TRBD1 (6 bases). Germline V lookup: CDR1 MNHEY, CDR2 SMNVEV (reference sequence). The CDR3 spans 17 residues. The ends were cut back, 3 bases at V and 7 bases at J, with 19 bases in the middle. The CDR3 reads CASSFEISPGDNSPLHF. CDR3 bases: TGTGCCAGCAGTTTCGAGATCAGCCCAGGGGACAATTCACCCCTCCACTTT.

This rearrangement joins TRBV12-3 or TRBV12-4 to TRBJ1-5; the D gene is possibly TRBD1 (5 bases). V dropped 0 bases and J dropped 7 bases, with 7 bases sitting between them. The CDR3 runs 13 residues. The CDR3 reads CASSLAGGQPQHF. The CDR3, as DNA: TGTGCCAGCAGTTTAGCTGGGGGACAGCCCCAGCATTTT.

This clonotype was observed a handful of times. The V call is TRBV18, the J call TRBJ2-3; TRBD1 agrees at 9 bases. The CDR3 length is 16 residues. The V gene's germline CDR1 is KGHSH and CDR2 LQKENI. The junction had 12 bases not matched to a gene; V was cut back by 5 bases and J by 6 bases. CDR3 residues: CASSSRTGEGSDTQYF. The CDR3 DNA reads as TGTGCCAGCTCATCCAGGACAGGGGAAGGATCGGATACGCAGTATTTT.

V usage is TRBV18 and J usage is TRBJ1-5; 12 bases align to TRBD1. The CDR3 totals 15 residues. CDR1 and CDR2 (germline): KGHSH, LQKENI. The trim removed 2 bases at V and 7 bases at J, leaving 3 bases unmatched. The CDR3 protein is CASSPGTGGSQPQHF. The DNA for the CDR3 is TGTGCCAGCTCACCAGGGACAGGGGGCAGCCAGCCCCAGCATTTT.

This clonotype has just a few counts. The chain joins TRBV7-9 to TRBJ2-7, with unresolved D. The ends were cut back, 5 bases at V and 0 bases at J, with 17 bases in the middle. Germline V gene lookup returns CDR1 SEHNR and CDR2 FQNEAQ (reference sequence). The CDR3 is made up of 16 amino acids. CDR3 loop: CASSPSGFAASYEQYF. The CDR3 coding sequence is TGTGCCAGCAGCCCTTCTGGTTTCGCTGCCTCCTACGAGCAGTACTTC.

This rearrangement joins TRBV12-3 or TRBV12-4 to TRBJ2-2; no reliable D call. Trimming removed 0 bases at V and 7 bases at J, with 6 bases between. This CDR3 spans 13 amino acids. The CDR3 bases are TGTGCCAGCAGTTTAGCTGCAGACGGGGAGCTGTTTTTT. Translation: CASSLAADGELFF.